These 9 T cell receptor beta chains were all obtained from the same sample, sequenced in a study of glioma-infiltrating T cells after dendritic cell vaccination. Time point described: after dendritic cell vaccination, including at tumor progression/relapse. Libraries were prepared by immunoSEQ multiplex PCR; TCRdb keeps only in-frame clonotypes and omits some of them. This sample has approximately 93,000 clones; 85% occur once, and the top ten carry 8.5%. The material was blood, obtained after dendritic cell vaccination. These receptors were obtained from a human donor with glioblastoma.

This chain joins TRBV28 and TRBJ1-5; D may be TRBD1 (6 bases). V was clipped by 6 bases and J by 6 bases, with 21 bases between them. CDR1 is MDHEN and CDR2 is SYDVKM in the germline V gene. The CDR3 runs 16 residues. The CDR3 nucleotides are TGTGCCAGCAGCCGCCCGACAGGAGCTTTGGGTCAGCCCCAGCATTTT. Translated, it gives CASSRPTGALGQPQHF.

This sequence joins TRBV9 and TRBJ1-2; D is perhaps TRBD1 (5 bases). The CDR3 totals 14 residues. The germline V gene encodes CDR1 SGDLS and CDR2 YYNGEE. Trimming took 0 bases from V and 4 from J, leaving 10 bases between them. The DNA for the CDR3 is TGTGCCAGCAGCGTAGGACAGAACGGCTATGGCTACACCTTC. This codes for CASSVGQNGYGYTF.

The chain uses TRBV19 and TRBJ1-1; 10 bases agree with TRBD1. This CDR3 has 17 amino acids. In germline, CDR1 is LNHDA, CDR2 SQIVND (reference sequence). V dropped 3 bases and J dropped 5; count of bases not matched to a gene: 12. CDR3 bases: TGTGCCAGTAGTATCCGGGACAGGGGAGCGCGGGGGACTGAAGCTTTCTTT. Protein: CASSIRDRGARGTEAFF.

V gene TRBV28 combines with J gene TRBJ2-4; tentative D call: TRBD1 (6 bases). This CDR3 has 14 residues. Germline V gene sequence: CDR1 MDHEN, CDR2 SYDVKM. The V and J ends lost 5 bases and 0 bases respectively, with 8 bases between them. CDR3 in DNA: TGTGCCAGCAGTCGACAGGTAGCCAAAAACATTCAGTACTTC. It translates to CASSRQVAKNIQYF.

The chain links TRBV4-3 to TRBJ2-5; 8 bases align to TRBD2. V shed 0 bases, J shed 2 bases, and the junction held 11 bases outside the gene matches. This CDR3 is 18 amino acids long. Germline CDR1 reads LGHNA; CDR2 reads YSLEER. The CDR3 DNA is TGCGCCAGCAGCCAAGATGGTGCCTACGGGGGGGTACAAGAGACCCAGTACTTC. This gives the protein CASSQDGAYGGVQETQYF.

The J gene is TRBJ2-3, the V gene TRBV5-4; D is possibly TRBD2 (6 bases). The germline CDR1 and CDR2 sequences are SGHNT and YYREEE (reference sequence). V gave up 3 bases and J gave up 6 bases, with 14 bases separating them. CDR3 length equals 14 residues. The DNA of the CDR3 is TGTGCCAGCAGCTCTTATAGTGGGGGGGATACGCAGTATTTT. Protein sequence: CASSSYSGGDTQYF.

The rearrangement uses TRBV25-1 and TRBJ1-1; D not certain. The CDR3 has 13 residues. Trimming took off 0 bases at V and 3 bases at J, with 5 bases between the two ends. Germline loops: CDR1 MGHDK, CDR2 SYGVNS. As DNA, the CDR3 is TGTGCCAGCAGTGAATACCCTCACACTGAAGCTTTCTTT. Residues: CASSEYPHTEAFF.

This chain joins TRBV30 and TRBJ1-1; possibly TRBD1 for D (6 bases). CDR3 length equals 14 residues. The V and J ends lost 0 bases and 5 bases respectively, with 13 bases between them. Germline CDR1 and CDR2: GTSNPN and SVGIG (reference sequence). In nucleotides, the CDR3 is TGTGCCTGGAGTGTACACAGGGTTAAGACTGAAGCTTTCTTT. It codes for CAWSVHRVKTEAFF.

The rearrangement links TRBV18 to TRBJ2-7; 14 nucleotides match TRBD2. CDR1 is KGHSH, CDR2 LQKENI, per germline. J lost 0 bases, V lost 4 bases, and 11 bases had no gene match. This CDR3 has 19 residues. The DNA of the CDR3 is TGTGCCAGCTCACGATCCGGGACTAGCGGGGGACAAGACTCCTACGAGCAGTACTTC. It encodes CASSRSGTSGGQDSYEQYF.